The 11 T cell receptor beta chains below all came from one sample that was sequenced in a study of T cell responses to AZD1222 COVID-19 vaccine. The assay was immunoSEQ multiplex PCR, and TCRdb's table has in-frame clones only and misses some. Among 90,000 to 100,000 clones listed, roughly 90% were seen once. Material: peripheral blood, obtained 28 days after the second AZD1222 dose. The receptors come from an adult who received the AZD1222 COVID-19 vaccine.

This CDR3 reads CASSQTETDPEKLFF. DNA for the CDR3: TGCGCCAGCAGCCAAACCGAGACAGACCCTGAAAAACTGTTTTTT. The V call is TRBV4-1, the J call TRBJ1-4; D possibly corresponds to TRBD1 (5 bases). Germline assignment: CDR1 MGHRA and CDR2 YSYEKL. Trimming stripped 2 bases from V and 7 bases from J, with 14 bases between. The CDR3 is 15 amino acids.

The genes are TRBV4-2 and TRBJ2-1; 12 bases agree with TRBD2. Germline V gene lookup returns CDR1 LGHNA and CDR2 YNFKEQ. This CDR3 has 16 amino acids. The V and J ends lost 0 bases and 8 bases, in that order; junction bases with no gene match: 5. The CDR3 bases are TGTGCCAGCAGCCAAGAGGCGACTAGCGGGAGATATGAGCAGTTCTTC. Its protein is CASSQEATSGRYEQFF.

This chain connects TRBV9 to TRBJ2-5; D ambiguous. CDR3 size: 13 residues. V was clipped by 4 bases and J by 5 bases, with 12 bases between them. In germline, CDR1 is SGDLS, CDR2 YYNGEE. The CDR3 DNA sequence: TGTGCCAGCAGCCTCCGGGTTTCGGAGACCCAGTACTTC. Encoded protein: CASSLRVSETQYF.

This clone was seen a few times. V usage is TRBV18 and J usage is TRBJ2-5, with D perhaps matching TRBD1 (6 bases). CDR1 and CDR2 (germline): KGHSH, LQKENI. The CDR3 length is 13 residues. Trimming pared 6 bases from V and 7 bases from J, leaving 15 bases between. CDR3: CASSSDSIGTQYF. In nucleotides, the CDR3 is TGTGCCAGCTCTTCGGACAGCATTGGGACCCAGTACTTC.

The V call is TRBV3-1 (or the pseudogene TRBV3-2), the J call TRBJ2-7, with D perhaps matching TRBD1 (5 bases). CDR1 is LGHDT, CDR2 YNNKEL, per germline (reference sequence). CDR3 length: 13 residues. Trimming took off 4 bases at V and 0 bases at J, with 7 bases between the two ends. CDR3: CASSRQISYEQYF. The CDR3 DNA reads as TGTGCCAGCAGCCGACAGATCTCCTACGAGCAGTACTTC.

The chain has TRBV6-5 and TRBJ2-5; D perhaps matches TRBD2 (5 bases). Germline lookup yields CDR1 MNHEY and CDR2 SVGAGI. The V end lost 2 bases, the J end lost 4 bases, and 17 bases lay between the germline ends. The CDR3 is made up of 16 amino acids. The CDR3 spells CASSYLGEPNGETQYF. DNA for the CDR3: TGTGCCAGCAGTTACCTGGGAGAGCCAAATGGAGAGACCCAGTACTTC.

The rearrangement links TRBV11-2 to TRBJ2-2; D uncertain. V gave up 5 bases and J gave up 4 bases, with 14 bases separating them. CDR3 length: 15 amino acids. Germline CDR1 and CDR2: SGHAT and FQNNGV. For the CDR3, the DNA is TGTGCCAGCAGCCACGGCTCCGACGGCACCGGGGAGCTGTTTTTT. Translating gives CASSHGSDGTGELFF.

This clone was recorded only once. The chain links TRBV13 to TRBJ2-7; 7 positions agree with TRBD2. Germline CDR1 reads PRHDT; CDR2 reads FYEKMQ (reference sequence). The V and J ends lost 3 bases and 2 bases, in that order; junction bases with no gene match: 7. The CDR3 is made up of 15 amino acids. The CDR3 region has the DNA TGTGCCAGCAGCTTTGGTGGGGGGGTGACCTACGAGCAGTACTTC. As protein: CASSFGGGVTYEQYF.

The CDR3 region is CASSPWTSGNTGELFF. CDR3 DNA: TGTGCCAGCAGTCCGTGGACTAGCGGTAACACCGGGGAGCTGTTTTTT. This sequence joins TRBV27 and TRBJ2-2; 10 nucleotides match TRBD2. Per the germline V gene, CDR1 is MNHEY and CDR2 is SMNVEV (reference sequence). The CDR3 is 16 residues long. Trimming took 5 bases from V and 2 from J; bases not matched to a gene: 5.

This clone was seen only a few times. The chain combines TRBV24-1 with TRBJ1-5; D gene unclear. The germline V gene has CDR1 KGHDR and CDR2 SFDVKD. There are 12 residues in the CDR3. The V gene lost 4 bases and the J gene lost 2 bases, with 2 bases spanning the gap. CDR3 DNA: TGTGCCACCAGTGAGGGCAATCAGCCCCAGCATTTT. It yields the protein CATSEGNQPQHF.

This clone was seen once. V usage is TRBV18 and J usage is TRBJ2-7; 9 bases are a match to TRBD1. The germline V gene encodes CDR1 KGHSH and CDR2 LQKENI. The CDR3 extends over 15 amino acids. V lost 3 bases to trimming and J lost 4 bases; unmatched junction nucleotides: 7. The CDR3 protein is CASSPVPGQGYEQYF. DNA of the CDR3: TGTGCCAGCTCACCTGTGCCGGGACAGGGTTACGAGCAGTACTTC.